One T cell receptor (beta chain) is described in this entry. These data belong to a study of blood T cell repertoires in COVID-19. On the study more broadly: Spain, Italy and the United States supplied samples that represented acute and convalescent COVID-19.

This CDR3 has 11 residues. V lost 5 bases, J lost 10 bases, and 11 bases lay in between. The germline V gene has CDR1 PRHDT and CDR2 FYEKMQ (reference sequence). Data came from immunoSEQ multiplex PCR; TCRdb stores just in-frame clones and leaves some out. Of roughly 330,000 clones listed, 87% are singletons. This rearrangement joins TRBV13 to TRBJ1-1; TRBD1 might be the D (6 bases). This receptor was taken from a man aged 30 to 39 with COVID-19, enrolled during active disease. The specimen was peripheral blood. The CDR3 here is CASSVTGRAFF. CDR3 nucleotide sequence: TGTGCCAGCAGCGTCACAGGGCGAGCTTTCTTT.